Following are 22 T cell receptor beta chains from one sample sequenced in a study of T cell responses to AZD1222 COVID-19 vaccine. Data came from immunoSEQ multiplex PCR; TCRdb stores just in-frame clones and leaves some out. The table records under 100,000 clones, approximately 83% of them present only once. Specimen: peripheral blood, collected 28 days after the second AZD1222 dose. The receptors derive from an adult who received the AZD1222 COVID-19 vaccine.

This chain joins TRBV25-1 and TRBJ2-3; D possibly corresponds to TRBD2 (5 bases). The germline V gene has CDR1 MGHDK and CDR2 SYGVNS. The germline V and J ends were trimmed by 6 bases and 2 bases, with 18 bases remaining between them. The CDR3 has 16 residues. This chain's CDR3 is CASSLLEALSTDTQYF. CDR3 coding DNA: TGTGCCAGCAGCCTTTTGGAGGCTCTTTCCACAGATACGCAGTATTTT.

The chain carries TRBV5-1 and TRBJ1-1, with D hard to call. Germline V gives CDR1 SGHRS, CDR2 YFSETQ. The CDR3 extends over 13 amino acids. Trimming stripped 0 bases from V and 0 bases from J, with 3 bases between. The CDR3 DNA is TGCGCCAGCAGCTTGGAAATGAACACTGAAGCTTTCTTT. Encoded protein: CASSLEMNTEAFF.

The rearrangement joins TRBV30 to TRBJ2-1, with D possibly matching TRBD1 (5 bases). Per germline, CDR1 GTSNPN and CDR2 SVGIG (reference sequence). CDR3 length: 12 residues. The V and J ends lost 5 bases and 3 bases respectively, with 8 bases between them. The CDR3 region is CAWAGFYNEQFF. CDR3 bases: TGTGCCTGGGCAGGGTTCTACAATGAGCAGTTCTTC.

The chain is built from TRBV5-1 and TRBJ1-2; 7 nucleotides agree with TRBD1. Germline CDR1 reads SGHRS; CDR2 reads YFSETQ. The CDR3 consists of 18 residues. V gave up 2 bases and J gave up 2 bases; unmatched junction bases: 15. CDR3 coding DNA: TGCGCCAGCAGCTTATCCGGGACAGCATCCTTGGGCAACTATGGCTACACCTTC. Translation: CASSLSGTASLGNYGYTF.

The rearrangement uses TRBV18 and TRBJ2-5; D unclear. Looked up from germline, CDR1 is KGHSH and CDR2 is LQKENI. The CDR3 consists of 15 residues. Trimming took off 2 bases at V and 1 base at J, with 11 bases between the two ends. As DNA, the CDR3 is TGTGCCAGCTCACCATCGGGTTTCGTCCAAGAGACCCAGTACTTC. Its protein is CASSPSGFVQETQYF.

The rearrangement joins TRBV28 to TRBJ1-2; D remains ambiguous. Looked up from germline, CDR1 is MDHEN and CDR2 is SYDVKM. This CDR3 has 12 residues. Trimming cost V 3 bases and J 7 bases, with 9 bases left between them. CDR3 amino acids: CASSFPQGGYTF. CDR3 DNA: TGTGCCAGCAGTTTCCCGCAAGGTGGCTACACCTTC.

CDR3 bases: TGTGCCAGCAGCCGGGCCGGGACAGGTTCTGTGGAGCTGTTTTTT. Translated, it gives CASSRAGTGSVELFF. The genes are TRBV5-6 and TRBJ2-2; 8 bases agree with TRBD1. Germline V gene data show CDR1 as SGHDT and CDR2 as YYEEEE. The CDR3 runs 15 residues. V gave up 4 bases and J gave up 10 bases; unmatched junction bases: 12. Variable domain in full (rest from reference TRBV5-6 and TRBJ2-2): DAGVTQSPTHLIKTRGQQVTLRCSPKSGHDTVSWYQQALGQGPQFIFQYYEEEERQRGNFPDRFSGHQFPNYSSELNVNALLLGDSALYLCASSRAGTGSVELFFGEGSRLTVL.

The chain links TRBV11-3 to TRBJ1-6; no clear D. Germline V lookup: CDR1 SGHNT, CDR2 YENEEA. The CDR3 totals 13 residues. Trimming shortened V by 0 bases and J by 9 bases, and 6 bases separated the two germline ends. This chain's CDR3 is CASSLDQVSPLHF. The CDR3 nucleotides read TGTGCCAGCAGCTTAGATCAGGTTTCACCCCTCCACTTT.

The chain links TRBV10-3 to TRBJ1-6; D gene unclear. Between the trimmed V and J ends, which lost 6 bases and 6 bases, there was a span of 15 bases. Germline V gives CDR1 ENHRY, CDR2 SYGVKD. The CDR3 is 15 residues long. This CDR3 is CAISSDGASNSPLHF. The CDR3 nucleotides are TGTGCCATCAGCTCGGACGGAGCTTCTAATTCACCCCTCCACTTT.

The genes are TRBV7-9 and TRBJ1-1; D ambiguous. CDR3 length equals 13 residues. CDR1 and CDR2 (germline): SEHNR, FQNEAQ (reference sequence). Trimming took off 4 bases at V and 4 bases at J, with 10 bases between the two ends. CDR3 residues: CASSYGIGTEAFF. Written as DNA, the CDR3 is TGTGCCAGCAGCTACGGGATTGGCACTGAAGCTTTCTTT. The full variable domain, in which reference TRBV7-9 and TRBJ1-1 provide the parts outside the CDR3, is DTGVSQNPRHKITKRGQNVTFRCDPISEHNRLYWYRQTLGQGPEFLTYFQNEAQLEKSRLLSDRFSAERPKGSFSTLEIQRTEQGDSAMYLCASSYGIGTEAFFGQGTRLTVV.

The V gene is TRBV7-6, the J gene TRBJ1-1; D possibly corresponds to TRBD1 (5 bases). The germline CDR1 and CDR2 sequences are SGHVS and FNYEAQ. Trimming pared 1 base from V and 5 bases from J, leaving 17 bases between. This CDR3 has 16 residues. CDR3 coding DNA: TGTGCCAGCAGCTTAGTCAATCCGGGGGTAGCGACTGAAGCTTTCTTT. As protein: CASSLVNPGVATEAFF.

The chain uses TRBV11-3 and TRBJ2-1; no clear D gene. Germline CDR1 SGHNT, CDR2 YENEEA. The CDR3 is made up of 14 amino acids. V was pared by 0 bases and J by 0 bases, with 3 bases between. The DNA for the CDR3 is TGTGCCAGCAGCTTAGAACTCTCCTACAATGAGCAGTTCTTC. It translates to CASSLELSYNEQFF. Complete variable domain (other parts from reference TRBV11-3 and TRBJ2-1): EAGVVQSPRYKIIEKKQPVAFWCNPISGHNTLYWYLQNLGQGPELLIRYENEEAVDDSQLPKDRFSAERLKGVDSTLKIQPAELGDSAVYLCASSLELSYNEQFFGPGTRLTVL.

V is TRBV27 and J is TRBJ2-3; the D is unclear. The CDR3 consists of 13 residues. V dropped 6 bases and J dropped 0 bases, with 7 bases sitting between them. In germline, CDR1 is MNHEY, CDR2 SMNVEV (reference sequence). The DNA for the CDR3 is TGTGCCAGCAGATTTTCTAGCACAGATACGCAGTATTTT. The encoded protein is CASRFSSTDTQYF.

The J gene is TRBJ1-2, the V gene TRBV6-2 or TRBV6-3, with a weak D call TRBD1 (6 bases). The CDR3 has 13 residues. V was pared by 5 bases and J by 2 bases, with 9 bases between. Germline V CDR1 and CDR2: MNHEY, SVGEGT. CDR3 nucleotides: TGTGCCAGCAGTGGAGGACAGAACTATGGCTACACCTTC. This encodes CASSGGQNYGYTF.

This rearrangement joins TRBV3-1 (or the pseudogene TRBV3-2) to TRBJ1-1, with 7 bases that match TRBD1. Germline V gives CDR1 LGHDT, CDR2 YNNKEL (reference sequence). This CDR3 spans 16 amino acids. V lost 1 base and J lost 9; bases outside the gene matches: 14. The CDR3 sequence is CASSQGVVRDRVKAFF. The CDR3 coding sequence is TGTGCCAGCAGCCAAGGAGTAGTTCGAGACAGGGTAAAAGCTTTCTTT.

The chain employs TRBV3-1 (or the pseudogene TRBV3-2) and TRBJ2-3; TRBD2 agrees at 13 bases. J gave up 4 bases and V 1 base, and 5 bases lay outside the gene matches. Per germline, CDR1 LGHDT and CDR2 YNNKEL (reference sequence). The CDR3 covers 17 residues. In DNA form, the CDR3 reads TGTGCCAGCAGCCAAGGGAGGGGACTAGCGGGACCAGATACGCAGTATTTT. Translating gives CASSQGRGLAGPDTQYF.

The chain employs TRBV10-1 and TRBJ1-3; no definite D call. The CDR3 runs to 15 residues. V was cut by 2 bases and J by 0 bases, with 8 bases left in between. CDR1 WNHNN and CDR2 SYGVQD come from the germline V gene (reference sequence). CDR3 in DNA: TGCGCCAGCAGTGAGGGTCCCAACTCTGGAAACACCATATATTTT. Amino acid sequence: CASSEGPNSGNTIYF.

This rearrangement joins TRBV16 to TRBJ1-1; D gene ambiguous. The length of the CDR3 is 16 residues. The V end lost 0 bases, the J end lost 4 bases, and 15 bases lay between the germline ends. The germline V gene encodes CDR1 KGHSY and CDR2 FQNENV. CDR3 bases: TGTGCCAGCAGCCAATCGGGAGCAGCAAGACGCACTGAAGCTTTCTTT. Amino acid sequence: CASSQSGAARRTEAFF.

The chain joins TRBV3-1 (or the pseudogene TRBV3-2) to TRBJ1-2; D perhaps matches TRBD1 (5 bases). Deletions cut 1 base from V and 6 bases from J, with 12 bases between. CDR3 length: 14 residues. The germline gives CDR1 LGHDT, CDR2 YNNKEL (reference sequence). The DNA for the CDR3 is TGTGCCAGCAGCCAAGGTTTAGGGACCGATGGCTACACCTTC. Its protein is CASSQGLGTDGYTF.

This rearrangement joins TRBV19 to TRBJ2-2, with D hard to call. This CDR3 spans 13 amino acids. V was clipped by 4 bases and J by 0 bases, with 3 bases between them. Germline CDR1 reads LNHDA; CDR2 reads SQIVND (reference sequence). The CDR3 DNA reads TGTGCCAGTAGTAGAGCGAACACCGGGGAGCTGTTTTTT. It translates to CASSRANTGELFF.

V and J are TRBV28 and TRBJ2-5, with D maybe TRBD1 (6 bases). The CDR3 totals 19 residues. Deletions cut 4 bases from V and 2 bases from J, with 26 bases between. CDR1 is MDHEN, CDR2 SYDVKM, per germline. The CDR3 loop is CASSYPIYRGGSGQETQYF. CDR3 sequence (DNA): TGTGCCAGCAGTTACCCGATATACCGAGGGGGATCGGGGCAAGAGACCCAGTACTTC.

V and J are TRBV6-6 and TRBJ1-1; 7 bases align to TRBD1. The CDR3 loop spans 12 amino acids. V shed 6 bases and J 8 bases; nucleotides not matched to a gene: 6. Germline lookup yields CDR1 MNHNY and CDR2 SVGAGI (reference sequence). The CDR3 sequence is CASSSLTGEAFF. CDR3 bases: TGTGCCAGCAGCTCTTTGACAGGGGAAGCTTTCTTT.